The present T cell receptor beta chain was sequenced within a study of identical twins. This clonotype was counted many times. This CDR3 comprises 15 residues. With V trimmed by 5 bases and J by 1 base, 4 bases remained unmatched. TCRdb re-derived calls from the 5' RACE reads in MiXCR, one entry per CDR3 protein. The sample lists 300,000 to 400,000 distinct CDR3 sequences, about 10% occurring once. The rearrangement uses TRBV12-3 or TRBV12-4 and TRBJ2-2; 7 bases fit TRBD2. This sequence was found in a woman aged 50 to 60 in good health. Sequenced sample: naive T cells sorted from blood. CDR3 sequence reads: CASSPSGLNTGELFF. In DNA form, the CDR3 reads TGTGCCAGCAGTCCTAGCGGACTGAACACCGGGGAGCTGTTTTTT.